This T cell receptor beta chain came from a study of T cell responses to AZD1222 COVID-19 vaccine. Deletions cut 7 bases from V and 8 bases from J, with 8 bases between. This CDR3 has 9 residues. The V gene's germline CDR1 is SQVTM and CDR2 ANQGSEA. Method: immunoSEQ multiplex PCR; TCRdb's copy keeps in-frame clones and lacks some. The table has approximately 130,000 clones, approximately 90% seen once. The specimen comprised peripheral blood, sampled on day 0 of AZD1222 vaccination. The chain joins TRBV29-1 to TRBJ1-1; no reliable D call. This TCR came from an adult in good health. The CDR3 nucleotides read TGCAGCGCCCCCCAGGAAGCTTTCTTT. It codes for CSAPQEAFF. The complete variable domain, with remaining parts taken from reference TRBV29-1 and TRBJ1-1, reads SAVISQKPSRDICQRGTSLTIQCQVDSQVTMMFWYRQQPGQSLTLIATANQGSEATYESGFVIDKFPISRPNLTFSTLTVSNMSPEDSSIYLCSAPQEAFFGQGTRLTVV.